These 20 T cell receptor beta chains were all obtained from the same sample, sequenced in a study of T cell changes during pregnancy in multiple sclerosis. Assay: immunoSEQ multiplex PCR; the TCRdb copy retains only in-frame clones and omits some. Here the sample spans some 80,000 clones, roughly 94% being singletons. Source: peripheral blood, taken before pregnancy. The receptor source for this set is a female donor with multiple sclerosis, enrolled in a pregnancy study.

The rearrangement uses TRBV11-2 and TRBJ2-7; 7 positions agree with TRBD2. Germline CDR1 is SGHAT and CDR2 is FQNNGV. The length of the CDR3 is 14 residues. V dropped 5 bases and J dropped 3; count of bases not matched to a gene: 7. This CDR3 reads CASSISGSGYEQYF. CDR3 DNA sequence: TGTGCCAGCAGCATTAGCGGGTCTGGCTACGAGCAGTACTTC.

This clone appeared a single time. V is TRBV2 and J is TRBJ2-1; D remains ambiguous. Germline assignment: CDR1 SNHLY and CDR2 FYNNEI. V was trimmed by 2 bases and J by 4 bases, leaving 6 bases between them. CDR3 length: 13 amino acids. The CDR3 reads CASSEWLYNEQFF. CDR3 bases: TGTGCCAGCAGTGAATGGCTGTACAATGAGCAGTTCTTC.

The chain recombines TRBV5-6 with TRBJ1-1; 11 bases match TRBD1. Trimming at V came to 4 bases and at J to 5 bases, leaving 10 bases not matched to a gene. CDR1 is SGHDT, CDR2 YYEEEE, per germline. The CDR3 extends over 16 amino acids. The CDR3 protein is CASSARTGGLGTEAFF. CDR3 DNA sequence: TGTGCCAGCAGCGCAAGGACAGGGGGCCTGGGAACTGAAGCTTTCTTT.

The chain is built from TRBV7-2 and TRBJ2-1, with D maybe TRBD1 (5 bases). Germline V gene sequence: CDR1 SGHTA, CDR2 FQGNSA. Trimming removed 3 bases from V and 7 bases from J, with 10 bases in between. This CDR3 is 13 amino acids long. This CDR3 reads CASSFLGANEQFF. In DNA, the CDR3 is TGTGCCAGCAGCTTCCTTGGGGCTAATGAGCAGTTCTTC.

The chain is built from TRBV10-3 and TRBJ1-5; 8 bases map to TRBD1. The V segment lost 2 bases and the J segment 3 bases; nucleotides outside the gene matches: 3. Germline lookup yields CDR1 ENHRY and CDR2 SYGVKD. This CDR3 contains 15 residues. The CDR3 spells CAISEDRGPNQPQHF. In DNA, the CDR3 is TGTGCCATCAGTGAGGACAGGGGCCCCAATCAGCCCCAGCATTTT.

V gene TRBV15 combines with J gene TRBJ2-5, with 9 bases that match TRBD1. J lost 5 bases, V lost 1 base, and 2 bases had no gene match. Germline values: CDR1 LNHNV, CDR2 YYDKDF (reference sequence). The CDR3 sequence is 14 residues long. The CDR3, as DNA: TGTGCCACCAGCAGAGGGACAGGGGCGGAGACCCAGTACTTC. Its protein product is CATSRGTGAETQYF.

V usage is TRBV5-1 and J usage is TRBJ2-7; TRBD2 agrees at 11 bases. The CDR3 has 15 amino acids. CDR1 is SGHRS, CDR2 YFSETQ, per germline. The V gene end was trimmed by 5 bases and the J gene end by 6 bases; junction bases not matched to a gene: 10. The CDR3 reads CASRDTSGSPVEQYF. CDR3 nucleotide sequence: TGCGCCAGCAGAGATACTAGCGGGAGCCCAGTCGAGCAGTACTTC.

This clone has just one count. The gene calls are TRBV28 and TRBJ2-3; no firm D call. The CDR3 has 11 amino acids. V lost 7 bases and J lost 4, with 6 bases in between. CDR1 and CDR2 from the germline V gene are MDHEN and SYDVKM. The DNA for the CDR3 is TGTGCCAGCACTTCGGCAGATACGCAGTATTTT. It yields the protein CASTSADTQYF.

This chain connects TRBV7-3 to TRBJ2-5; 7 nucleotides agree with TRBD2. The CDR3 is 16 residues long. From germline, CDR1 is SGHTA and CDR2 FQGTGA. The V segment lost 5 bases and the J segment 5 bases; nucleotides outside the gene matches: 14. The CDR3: CASSPQGGLVFETQYF. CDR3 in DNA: TGTGCCAGCAGCCCCCAGGGCGGACTAGTCTTCGAGACCCAGTACTTC. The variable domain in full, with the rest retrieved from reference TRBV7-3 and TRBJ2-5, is GAGVSQTPSNKVTEKGKYVELRCDPISGHTALYWYRQSLGQGPEFLIYFQGTGAADDSGLPNDRFFAVRPEGSVSTLKIQRTERGDSAVYLCASSPQGGLVFETQYFGPGTRLLVL.

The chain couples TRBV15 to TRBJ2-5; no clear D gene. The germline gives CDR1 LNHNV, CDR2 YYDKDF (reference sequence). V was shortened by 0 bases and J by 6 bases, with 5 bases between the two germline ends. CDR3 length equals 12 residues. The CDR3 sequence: CATSRDGQTQYF. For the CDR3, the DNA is TGTGCCACCAGCAGAGATGGCCAGACCCAGTACTTC. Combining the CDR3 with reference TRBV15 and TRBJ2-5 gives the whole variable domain DAMVIQNPRYQVTQFGKPVTLSCSQTLNHNVMYWYQQKSSQAPKLLFHYYDKDFNNEADTPDNFQSRRPNTSFCFLDIRSPGLGDTAMYLCATSRDGQTQYFGPGTRLLVL.

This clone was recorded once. CDR3 nucleotide sequence: TGTGCCATCAGTGGGACTAGCGACTCCTACAATGAGCAGTTCTTC. Its translation is CAISGTSDSYNEQFF. J is TRBJ2-1 and V is TRBV10-3, with TRBD2 identical over 9 bases. This CDR3 has 15 residues. The ends lost 4 bases at V and 0 bases at J; junction bases unmatched: 1. Looked up from germline, CDR1 is ENHRY and CDR2 is SYGVKD.

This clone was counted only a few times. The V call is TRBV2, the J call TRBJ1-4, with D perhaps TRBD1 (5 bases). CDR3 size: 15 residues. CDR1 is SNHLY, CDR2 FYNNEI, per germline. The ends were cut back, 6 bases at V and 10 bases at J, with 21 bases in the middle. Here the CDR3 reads CASRRPMDMMGKLFF. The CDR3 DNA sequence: TGTGCCAGCAGACGCCCAATGGACATGATGGGAAAACTGTTTTTT.

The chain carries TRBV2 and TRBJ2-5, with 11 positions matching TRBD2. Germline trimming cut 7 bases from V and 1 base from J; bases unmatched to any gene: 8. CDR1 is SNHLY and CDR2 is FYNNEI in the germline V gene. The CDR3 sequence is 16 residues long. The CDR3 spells CASKLAGVRVQETQYF. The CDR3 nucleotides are TGTGCCAGCAAACTAGCGGGAGTAAGGGTCCAAGAGACCCAGTACTTC.

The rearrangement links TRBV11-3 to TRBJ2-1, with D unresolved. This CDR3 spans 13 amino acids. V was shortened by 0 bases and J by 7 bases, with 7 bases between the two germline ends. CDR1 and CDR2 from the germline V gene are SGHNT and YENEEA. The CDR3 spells CASSLDPRNEQFF. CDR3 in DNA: TGTGCCAGCAGCTTAGACCCTCGGAATGAGCAGTTCTTC.

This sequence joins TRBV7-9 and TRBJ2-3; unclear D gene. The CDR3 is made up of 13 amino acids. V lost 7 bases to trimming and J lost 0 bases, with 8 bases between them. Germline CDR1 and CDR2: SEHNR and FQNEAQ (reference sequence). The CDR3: CASTIVSTDTQYF. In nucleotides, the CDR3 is TGTGCCAGCACTATAGTTAGCACAGATACGCAGTATTTT. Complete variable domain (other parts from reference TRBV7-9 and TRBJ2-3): DTGVSQNPRHKITKRGQNVTFRCDPISEHNRLYWYRQTLGQGPEFLTYFQNEAQLEKSRLLSDRFSAERPKGSFSTLEIQRTEQGDSAMYLCASTIVSTDTQYFGPGTRLTVL.

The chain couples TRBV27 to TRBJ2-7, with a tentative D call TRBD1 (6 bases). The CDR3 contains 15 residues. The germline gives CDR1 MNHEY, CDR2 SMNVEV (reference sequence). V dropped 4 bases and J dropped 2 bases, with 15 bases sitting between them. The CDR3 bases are TGTGCCAGCAGTTCGAGGACAGCACTAACCTACGAGCAGTACTTC. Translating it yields CASSSRTALTYEQYF.

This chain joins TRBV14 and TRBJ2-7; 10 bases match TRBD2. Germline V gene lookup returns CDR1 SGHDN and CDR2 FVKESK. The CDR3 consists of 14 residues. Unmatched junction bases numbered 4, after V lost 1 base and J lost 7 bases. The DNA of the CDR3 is TGTGCCAGCAGCCAAGGGCTAGCGGGAGTAGAGCAGTACTTC. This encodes CASSQGLAGVEQYF.

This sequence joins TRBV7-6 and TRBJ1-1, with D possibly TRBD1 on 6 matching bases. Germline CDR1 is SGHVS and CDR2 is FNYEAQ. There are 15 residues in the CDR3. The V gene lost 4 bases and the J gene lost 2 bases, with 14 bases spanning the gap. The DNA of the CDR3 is TGTGCCAGCAGCTCGTCAGGGGCCGTCAACACTGAAGCTTTCTTT. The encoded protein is CASSSSGAVNTEAFF.

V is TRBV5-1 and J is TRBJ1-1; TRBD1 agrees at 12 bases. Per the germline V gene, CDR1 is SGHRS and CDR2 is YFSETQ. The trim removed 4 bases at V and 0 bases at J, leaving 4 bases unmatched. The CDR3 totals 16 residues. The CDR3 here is CASSVGTGGLNTEAFF. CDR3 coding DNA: TGCGCCAGCAGCGTAGGGACAGGGGGCTTGAACACTGAAGCTTTCTTT.

CDR3 DNA: TGCGCCAGCAGCTTGGGACTAGCGGGAGAGAGCCCTTTCTACGAGCAGTACTTC. Its translation: CASSLGLAGESPFYEQYF. The chain combines TRBV4-1 with TRBJ2-7; TRBD2 agrees at 14 bases. This CDR3 spans 18 amino acids. V was pared by 5 bases and J by 3 bases, with 12 bases of the junction left unmatched. The germline gives CDR1 MGHRA, CDR2 YSYEKL.